Listed here are 9 T cell receptor beta chains from one sample, sequenced in a study of response to subunit inactivated influenza vaccine. Using its own MiXCR run on the RT-PCR reads, TCRdb lists one record per CDR3 protein. The table lists 750,000 to 850,000 distinct CDR3 sequences, approximately 18% of them singletons. The specimen was PBMCs from blood, collected roughly 5 days after vaccination. These receptor sequences come from a middle-aged man who received an inactivated influenza vaccine.

V and J are TRBV5-6 and TRBJ2-1; TRBD1 agrees at 7 bases. The CDR3 runs to 15 residues. The germline V gene has CDR1 SGHDT and CDR2 YYEEEE. J lost 8 bases, V lost 4 bases, and 12 bases had no gene match. CDR3 coding DNA: TGTGCCAGCAGCAGGGACAGAACCCCTTTGGATGAGCAGTTCTTC. It specifies CASSRDRTPLDEQFF.

The rearrangement uses TRBV12-3 or TRBV12-4 and TRBJ2-3, with 8 bases aligning to TRBD1. This CDR3 contains 15 residues. V lost 7 bases, J lost 2 bases, and 8 bases stayed unmatched. CDR3 loop: CASTLTGALTDTQYF. The CDR3 DNA reads as TGTGCCAGCACCTTGACAGGGGCCCTCACAGATACGCAGTATTTT.

A remark on this clonotype: This may come from a read error, since a much larger clone is one base off. The rearrangement uses TRBV5-1 and TRBJ2-7, with D maybe TRBD2 (7 bases). Germline-derived CDR1 and CDR2 are SGHRS and YFSETQ. This CDR3 comprises 18 residues. The CDR3 DNA sequence: TGCGCCAGCAGCTCCCACCCCCTCGTCGGGGGGCCTACCTACGAGCAGTGCTTC. Residues: CASSSHPLVGGPTYEQCF.

The chain couples TRBV12-3 or TRBV12-4 to TRBJ1-4; the D gene is possibly TRBD1 (6 bases). The V end lost 6 bases, the J end lost 7 bases, and 18 bases lay between the germline ends. The CDR3 contains 15 residues. The CDR3 sequence is CASSMSGGGAEKLFF. The CDR3 DNA reads as TGTGCCAGCAGCATGAGCGGGGGCGGCGCTGAAAAACTGTTTTTT.

V and J are TRBV7-9 and TRBJ2-1, with a weak D call TRBD2 (6 bases). Germline V gene sequence: CDR1 SEHNR, CDR2 FQNEAQ (reference sequence). The CDR3 loop spans 16 amino acids. V was cut by 5 bases and J by 2 bases, with 16 bases left in between. In DNA, the CDR3 is TGTGCCAGCAGCCGCGGCGGGAACGCGGCCTACAATGAGCAGTTCTTC. Translating gives CASSRGGNAAYNEQFF.

J is TRBJ2-5 and V is TRBV28; D is ambiguous. The CDR3 has 14 amino acids. Germline-derived CDR1 and CDR2 are MDHEN and SYDVKM. Trimming removed 3 bases from V and 5 bases from J, with 13 bases in between. The CDR3 reads CASSFFSTYETQYF. CDR3 nucleotides: TGTGCCAGCAGTTTCTTTTCCACATATGAGACCCAGTACTTC.

This clonotype was seen a handful of times. The chain employs TRBV9 and TRBJ2-2, with TRBD2 matching 9 bases. Germline V gene sequence: CDR1 SGDLS, CDR2 YYNGEE. The CDR3 runs 16 residues. The junction had 5 bases not matched to a gene; V was cut back by 1 base and J by 4 bases. CDR3 nucleotide sequence: TGTGCCAGCAGCGTATTCGAGCGGGAGGCCACCGGGGAGCTGTTTTTT. Its translation: CASSVFEREATGELFF.

The CDR3, as DNA: TGTGCCACCAGTGATTTTAGCGGGAGGTCCTACAATGAGCAGTTCTTC. Its translation is CATSDFSGRSYNEQFF. J is TRBJ2-1 and V is TRBV24-1; TRBD2 matches 10 bases. The CDR3 totals 16 residues. The germline V gene encodes CDR1 KGHDR and CDR2 SFDVKD. With 1 base clipped from V and 1 base from J, the junction kept 0 bases outside the gene matches.

The rearrangement uses TRBV28 and TRBJ2-4, with 14 bases that match TRBD2. Trimming took 8 bases from V and 3 from J; bases not matched to a gene: 6. The CDR3 runs 16 residues. Per the germline V gene, CDR1 is MDHEN and CDR2 is SYDVKM. The CDR3 DNA is TGTGCCAGCCGACTAGCGGGAGGGCAGGGCAAAAACATTCAGTACTTC. Amino acids: CASRLAGGQGKNIQYF. The whole variable domain, remainder taken from reference TRBV28 and TRBJ2-4, is DVKVTQSSRYLVKRTGEKVFLECVQDMDHENMFWYRQDPGLGLRLIYFSYDVKMKEKGDIPEGYSVSREKKERFSLILESASTNQTSMYLCASRLAGGQGKNIQYFGAGTRLSVL.